The T cell receptor (beta chain) described here comes from a study of response to subunit inactivated influenza vaccine. MiXCR, applied by TCRdb to the RT-PCR reads, yields one record per CDR3 protein. In the table there are approximately 530,000 distinct CDR3 sequences, around 8% of which are singletons. This CDR3 has 15 residues. Germline V gene data show CDR1 as MGHRA and CDR2 as YSYEKL. Trimming shortened V by 0 bases and J by 3 bases, and 9 bases separated the two germline ends. This clonotype was seen repeatedly, ten times or more. This material consisted of PBMCs from blood, taken around 25 months after vaccination. The chain employs TRBV4-1 and TRBJ1-5; D remains unclear. This receptor was identified in a man aged 45-69 years who received an inactivated influenza vaccine. The CDR3 DNA is TGCGCCAGCAGCCAAGAAACGGGGATCAATCAGCCCCAGCATTTT. Its translation: CASSQETGINQPQHF.